Listed below are T cell receptor beta chains from one sample, sequenced in a study of T cells in Graves' hyperthyroidism and ophthalmopathy. TCRdb itself ran the multiplex PCR reads through MiXCR, one entry per CDR3 protein. The table lists about 740,000 distinct CDR3 sequences, 14% of them singletons. What was sequenced was blood. These receptors were obtained from a young woman with Graves' hyperthyroidism. CDR3s include the opening cysteine and the closing phenylalanine or tryptophan. D genes are given only for firm matches. Size is stated for part of the rows, as once, few or many counts, or as a class when the clone is expanded.

v_gene	j_gene	abundance	d_gene	CDR3nt	CDR3aa
TRBV10-3	TRBJ2-7	many	-	TGTGCCATCAGCTCCCAGGGGGCGGCGGGAGCATCTAGCTACGAGCAGTACTTC	CAISSQGAAGASSYEQYF
TRBV24-1	TRBJ2-5	few	-	TGTGCCACCAACCGATTTCAAGGAGAGACCCAGTACTTC	CATNRFQGETQYF
TRBV20-1	TRBJ1-1	-	-	TGCAGTGCTAGAGCCGGGGACCTTTGGACCACTGAAGCTTTCTTT	CSARAGDLWTTEAFF
TRBV6-1	TRBJ1-5	few	-	TGTGCCAGCAGCCCCCGACAGTGGGATCAGCCCCAGCATTTT	CASSPRQWDQPQHF
TRBV20-1	TRBJ1-5	-	TRBD1	TGCAGTGCTAGCGGCGGATCAGGGACAGGGGCTAATCAGCCCCAGCATTTT	CSASGGSGTGANQPQHF
TRBV7-9	TRBJ1-1	many	-	TGTGCCAGCAGCTTAGCGAGCAGTCATCCCGATCACACTGAAGCTTTCTTT	CASSLASSHPDHTEAFF
TRBV7-2	TRBJ2-1	-	TRBD2	TGTGCCAGCCCAGCTAGCGGATTCAATGAGCAGTTCTTC	CASPASGFNEQFF
TRBV12-3/TRBV12-4	TRBJ2-7	-	-	TGTGCCAGCAGGGTAATCTCCCCTGACTTGTATTCCTACGAGCAGTACTTC	CASRVISPDLYSYEQYF
TRBV28	TRBJ1-2	few	TRBD1	TGTGCCAGCAGGGTCTCAGGGGGCGTAAACTATGGCTACACCTTC	CASRVSGGVNYGYTF
TRBV28	TRBJ1-2	few	-	TGTGCCAGCAGTTTAGCGGCAGGGTTCTATGGCTACACCTTC	CASSLAAGFYGYTF
TRBV12-3/TRBV12-4	TRBJ2-1	-	-	TGTGCCAGCAGTAACGGGCCCGAGCAGTTCTTC	CASSNGPEQFF
TRBV4-3	TRBJ1-4	-	-	TGCGCCAGCAGCCAAGAACCAGCCTCTTCCTCTAATGAAAAACTGTTTTTT	CASSQEPASSSNEKLFF
TRBV6-6	TRBJ1-5	many	-	TGTGCCAGCAGTTACGGCACTCAGCCCCAGCATTTT	CASSYGTQPQHF
TRBV28	TRBJ1-4	few	-	TGTGCCAGCAGTATCCCCTCCCTAGCAACTAATGAAAAACTGTTTTTT	CASSIPSLATNEKLFF
TRBV13	TRBJ2-1	many	TRBD2	TGTGCCAGCAGAATGGCGGGAGGGAGGGATGAGCAGTTCTTC	CASRMAGGRDEQFF
TRBV13	TRBJ2-7	many	TRBD1	TGTGCCAGCAGCTCCAACCAGGGGGCCCTCGAGCAGTACTTC	CASSSNQGALEQYF
TRBV20-1	TRBJ1-1	many	-	TGCAGTGCGCGTAAGTCAGGAGCCAACACTGAAGCTTTCTTT	CSARKSGANTEAFF
TRBV12-3/TRBV12-4	TRBJ2-7	-	-	TGTGCCAGCAGTTTGGGGCAGGCCTACGGGCAGTACTTC	CASSLGQAYGQYF
TRBV11-2	TRBJ2-1	-	-	TGTGCCAGCAAATACAGCTCCTACAATGAGCAGTTCTTC	CASKYSSYNEQFF
TRBV19	TRBJ1-5	-	TRBD1	TGTGCCAGTAGTAGGACAGGGGACGAGGATCAGCCCCAGCATTTT	CASSRTGDEDQPQHF
TRBV27	TRBJ1-1	many	-	TGTGCCAGCAGTTTAGCGGTATATGACACTGAAGCTTTCTTT	CASSLAVYDTEAFF
TRBV28	TRBJ1-1	many	-	TGTGCCAGCATGGTTGTGCCCACTGAAGCTTTCTTT	CASMVVPTEAFF
TRBV15	TRBJ2-1	-	-	TGTGCCACCAGCAGAGTAGGGGTGAGGGTCAGGCACAATGAGCAGTTCTTC	CATSRVGVRVRHNEQFF
TRBV7-2	TRBJ2-3	many	TRBD2	TGTGCCAGCAGCCAACCGGGACTAGCGGGAGGGCGAAGCACAGATACGCAGTATTTT	CASSQPGLAGGRSTDTQYF
TRBV6-5	TRBJ2-1	many	TRBD2	TGTGCCAGCAGTTACTCTCCACTAGCGGGTCTTTACAATGAGCAGTTCTTC	CASSYSPLAGLYNEQFF
TRBV4-1	TRBJ2-1	-	-	TGCGCCAGCAGCCAACCGCACGCAGGGGGGTATGAGCAGTTCTTC	CASSQPHAGGYEQFF
TRBV3-1	TRBJ2-1	many	-	TGTGCCAGCAGCGGGGGGACTCACTTCCCCAATGAGCAGTTCTTC	CASSGGTHFPNEQFF
TRBV14	TRBJ2-7	-	-	TGTGCCAGCAGCCAGCTGAAGACGGTTGAGCAGTACTTC	CASSQLKTVEQYF
TRBV7-6	TRBJ2-5	few	-	TGTGCCAGCAGCTTAGCCAGGGTAAAAAAGACCCAGTACTTC	CASSLARVKKTQYF
TRBV24-1	TRBJ2-3	-	TRBD2	TGTGCCACCAGTGATTTGAATAGCGGGAGTAGATTGGATACGCAGTATTTT	CATSDLNSGSRLDTQYF
TRBV13	TRBJ1-1	many	-	TGTGCCAGCAGCTTAGATAGGGCGGCGTACACTGAAGCTTTCTTT	CASSLDRAAYTEAFF
TRBV9	TRBJ2-3	many	TRBD2	TGTGCCAGCAGCGCCGAGGGTCTAGCGGGAGCAGAATCAGATACGCAGTATTTT	CASSAEGLAGAESDTQYF
TRBV11-2	TRBJ2-1	-	-	TGTGCCAGCAGACCTCTCAGGCCCCGAAAAACGGATGAGCAGTTCTTC	CASRPLRPRKTDEQFF
TRBV28	TRBJ2-3	many	TRBD2	TGTGCCAGCAGTTCCGCCCCTGCGAGCGGGGATTGGGATACGCAGTATTTT	CASSSAPASGDWDTQYF
TRBV20-1	TRBJ2-3	many	TRBD2	TGCAGTGCTAGCTTACTAGCGGGAGGCACCACAGATACGCAGTATTTT	CSASLLAGGTTDTQYF
TRBV2	TRBJ1-1	many	-	TGTGCCAGCGGTGAAGCGGCAGGGGTGGACACTGAAGCTTTCTTT	CASGEAAGVDTEAFF
TRBV7-2	TRBJ1-4	few	TRBD1	TGTGCCAGCAGCCCACAACAGGGGGCCCGCGAAAAACTGTTTTTT	CASSPQQGAREKLFF
TRBV7-6	TRBJ2-2	-	-	TGTGCCAGCAGCTTACGGACATACACCGGGGAGCTGTTTTTT	CASSLRTYTGELFF
TRBV29-1	TRBJ2-3	-	TRBD1	TGCAGCGTTGAAGCGGGACAGGGGCCAGATACGCAGTATTTT	CSVEAGQGPDTQYF
TRBV12-3/TRBV12-4	TRBJ1-1	many	-	TGTGCCACTAAATCGGGACTGTGGAACACTGAAGCTTTCTTT	CATKSGLWNTEAFF